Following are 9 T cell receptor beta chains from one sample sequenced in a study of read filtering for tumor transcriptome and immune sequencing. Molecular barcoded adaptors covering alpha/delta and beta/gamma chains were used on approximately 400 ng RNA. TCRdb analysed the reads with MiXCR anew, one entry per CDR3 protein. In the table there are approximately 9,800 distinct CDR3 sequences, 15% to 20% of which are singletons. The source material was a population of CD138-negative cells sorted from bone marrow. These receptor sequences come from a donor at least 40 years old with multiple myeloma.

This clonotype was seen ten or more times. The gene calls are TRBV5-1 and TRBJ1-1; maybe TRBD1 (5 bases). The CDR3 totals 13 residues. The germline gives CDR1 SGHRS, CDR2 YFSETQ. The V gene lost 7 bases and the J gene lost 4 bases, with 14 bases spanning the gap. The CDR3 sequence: CASARQGGTEAFF. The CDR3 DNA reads TGCGCCAGCGCTAGGCAGGGTGGCACTGAAGCTTTCTTT.

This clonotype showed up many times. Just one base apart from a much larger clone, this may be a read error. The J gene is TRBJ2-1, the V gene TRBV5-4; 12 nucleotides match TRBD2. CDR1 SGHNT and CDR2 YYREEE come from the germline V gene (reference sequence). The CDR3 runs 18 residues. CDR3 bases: TGTGCCAGCAGCTCCCGGACTAGCGGGGTTAGCTCCTACAATGGGCAGTTCTTC. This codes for CASSSRTSGVSSYNGQFF.

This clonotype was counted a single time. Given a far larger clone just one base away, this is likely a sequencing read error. The CDR3 region has the DNA TGTGCCGGCAGCGACAGGGCCCAAAGCACTGAAGCTTTCTTT. Residues: CAGSDRAQSTEAFF. This chain uses TRBV6-1 with TRBJ1-6; 7 bases line up with TRBD1. The J call is doubtful: the DNA matches TRBJ1-1 better. This CDR3 is built from 14 residues. Germline V gene sequence: CDR1 MNHNS, CDR2 SASEGT.

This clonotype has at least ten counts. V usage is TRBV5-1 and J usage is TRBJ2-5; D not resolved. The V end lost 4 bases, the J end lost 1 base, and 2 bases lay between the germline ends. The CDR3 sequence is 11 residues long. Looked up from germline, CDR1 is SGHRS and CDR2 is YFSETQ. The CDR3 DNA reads TGCGCCAGCAGCCTCCAAGAGACCCAGTACTTC. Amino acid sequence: CASSLQETQYF.

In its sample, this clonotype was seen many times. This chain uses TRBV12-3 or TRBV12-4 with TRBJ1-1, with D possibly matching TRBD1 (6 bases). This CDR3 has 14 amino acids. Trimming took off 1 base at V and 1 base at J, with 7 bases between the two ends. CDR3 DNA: TGTGCCAGCAGTTTAGGAGGGGGGAACACTGAAGCTTTCTTT. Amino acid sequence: CASSLGGGNTEAFF.

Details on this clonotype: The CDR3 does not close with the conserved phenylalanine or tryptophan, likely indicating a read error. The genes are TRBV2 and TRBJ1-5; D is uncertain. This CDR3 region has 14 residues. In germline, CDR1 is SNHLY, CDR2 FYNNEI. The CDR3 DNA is TGTGCCAGCAGGGCCACCGGGAGCATTCAGCCCCAGCATTCT. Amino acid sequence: CASRATGSIQPQHS.

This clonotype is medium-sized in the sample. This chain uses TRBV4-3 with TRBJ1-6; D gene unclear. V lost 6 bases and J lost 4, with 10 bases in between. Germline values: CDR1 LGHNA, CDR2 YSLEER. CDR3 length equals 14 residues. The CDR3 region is CASSPTEYNSPLHF. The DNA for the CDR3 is TGCGCCAGCAGTCCGACTGAGTATAATTCACCCCTCCACTTT.

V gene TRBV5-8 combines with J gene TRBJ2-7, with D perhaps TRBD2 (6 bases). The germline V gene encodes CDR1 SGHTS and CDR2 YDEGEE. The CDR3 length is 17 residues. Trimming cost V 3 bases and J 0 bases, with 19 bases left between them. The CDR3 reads CASSWTGLAHFSYEQYF. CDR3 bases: TGTGCCAGCAGCTGGACTGGGCTAGCGCATTTCTCCTACGAGCAGTACTTC.

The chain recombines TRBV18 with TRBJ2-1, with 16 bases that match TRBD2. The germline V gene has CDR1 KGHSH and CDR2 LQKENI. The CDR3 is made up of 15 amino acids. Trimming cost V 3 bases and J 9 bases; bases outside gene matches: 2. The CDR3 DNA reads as TGTGCCAGCTCACCGGGACTAGCGGGAGGGGGTGAGCAGTTCTTC. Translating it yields CASSPGLAGGGEQFF.